This note documents a single T cell receptor (beta chain) sequence. The target antigen is unknown. Assay: immunoSEQ multiplex PCR; the TCRdb copy retains only in-frame clones and omits some. This sample has under 6,500 clones, with over 75% found just once. The germline V gene has CDR1 MDHEN and CDR2 SYDVKM. The CDR3 is 14 amino acids. Trimming removed 3 bases at V and 3 bases at J, with 10 bases between. This entry comes from a study of STAT3 mutations in large granular lymphocyte leukemia. Study results and caveats: Every T-cell large granular lymphocyte leukemia patient had at least one immunodominant TCR beta clonotype.

This sequence was found in a man aged 35-49 years with T-cell large granular lymphocyte leukemia. Some clones in this sample may be carry-over from other donors' samples. Sequences were obtained from peripheral blood mononuclear cells. This chain joins TRBV28 and TRBJ2-3; a weak D match, TRBD1 (5 bases). CDR3 DNA sequence: TGTGCCAGCAGTTTGGTGCAGGGAACAGATACGCAGTATTTT. Its translation: CASSLVQGTDTQYF. Variable domain in full (rest from reference TRBV28 and TRBJ2-3): DVKVTQSSRYLVKRTGEKVFLECVQDMDHENMFWYRQDPGLGLRLIYFSYDVKMKEKGDIPEGYSVSREKKERFSLILESASTNQTSMYLCASSLVQGTDTQYFGPGTRLTVL.